The source of this T cell receptor beta chain is a study of shared clonotypes between healthy human individuals. Findings and caveats of the study: Rarefaction curves obtained for sorted subsets showed sequencing incomplete despite large depth.

Sequencing was performed with immunoSEQ multiplex PCR; in TCRdb, only in-frame clones are kept and a portion is missing. The sample records some 2,100,000 clones, about 92% being singletons. Terminally differentiated effector memory CD45RA+ cells were left out of the naive CD8 fraction, which was CD45RO-negative and positively selected for CCR7. A word on this clone: As yet, its antigen is unknown.

Germline loops: CDR1 SEHNR, CDR2 FQNEAQ (reference sequence). The CDR3 is made up of 16 amino acids. V shed 4 bases and J 5 bases; nucleotides not matched to a gene: 10. The rearrangement links TRBV7-9 to TRBJ2-1; 8 bases map to TRBD2. The source is a man aged 18 to 30 in good health. Some clones in this sample may be carry-over from other donors' samples. Sequenced: naive CD8+ T cells from PBMCs. CDR3 residues: CASSSRFAGGNNEQFF. Written as DNA, the CDR3 is TGTGCCAGCAGCTCCCGGTTTGCGGGAGGTAACAATGAGCAGTTCTTC.